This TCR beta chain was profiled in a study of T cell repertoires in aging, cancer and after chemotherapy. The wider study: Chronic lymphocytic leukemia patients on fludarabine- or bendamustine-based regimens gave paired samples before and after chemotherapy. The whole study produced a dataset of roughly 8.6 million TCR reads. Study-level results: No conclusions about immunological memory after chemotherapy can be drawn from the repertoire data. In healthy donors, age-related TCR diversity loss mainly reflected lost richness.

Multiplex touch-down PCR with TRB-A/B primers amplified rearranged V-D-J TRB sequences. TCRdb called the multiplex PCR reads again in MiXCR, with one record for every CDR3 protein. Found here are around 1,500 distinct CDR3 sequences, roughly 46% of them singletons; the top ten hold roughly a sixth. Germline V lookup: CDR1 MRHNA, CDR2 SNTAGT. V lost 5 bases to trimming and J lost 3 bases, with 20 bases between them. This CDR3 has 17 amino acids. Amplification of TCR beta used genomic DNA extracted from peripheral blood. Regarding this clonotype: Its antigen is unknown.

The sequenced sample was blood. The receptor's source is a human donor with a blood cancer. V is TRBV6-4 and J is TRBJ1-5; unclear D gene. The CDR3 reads CASSLPPRWALNQPQHF. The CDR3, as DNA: TGTGCCAGCAGTTTACCACCCAGGTGGGCCCTCAATCAGCCCCAGCATTTT.